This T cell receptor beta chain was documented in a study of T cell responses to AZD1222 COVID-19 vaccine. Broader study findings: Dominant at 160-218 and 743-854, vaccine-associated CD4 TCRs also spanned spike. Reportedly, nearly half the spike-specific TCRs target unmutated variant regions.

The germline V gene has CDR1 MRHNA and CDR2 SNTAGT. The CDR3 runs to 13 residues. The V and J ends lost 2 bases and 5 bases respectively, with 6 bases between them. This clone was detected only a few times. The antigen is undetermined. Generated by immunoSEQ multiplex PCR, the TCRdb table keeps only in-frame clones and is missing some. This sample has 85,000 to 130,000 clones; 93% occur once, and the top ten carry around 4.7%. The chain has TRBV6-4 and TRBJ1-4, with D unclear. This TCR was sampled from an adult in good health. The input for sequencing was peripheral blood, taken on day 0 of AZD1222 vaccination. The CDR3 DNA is TGTGCCAGCAGTGACAGCCCCAATGAAAAACTGTTTTTT. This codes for CASSDSPNEKLFF.